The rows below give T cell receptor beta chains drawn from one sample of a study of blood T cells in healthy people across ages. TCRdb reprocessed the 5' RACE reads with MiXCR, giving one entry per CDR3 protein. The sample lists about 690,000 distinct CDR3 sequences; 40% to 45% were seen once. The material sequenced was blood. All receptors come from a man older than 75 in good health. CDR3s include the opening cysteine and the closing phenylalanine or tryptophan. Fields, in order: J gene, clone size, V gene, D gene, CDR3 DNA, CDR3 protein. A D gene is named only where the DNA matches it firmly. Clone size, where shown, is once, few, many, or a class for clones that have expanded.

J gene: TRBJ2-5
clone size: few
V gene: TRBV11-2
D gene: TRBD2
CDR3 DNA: TGTGCCAGCAGCCAGGGTACTAGCGGGTGGAAGACCCAGTACTTC
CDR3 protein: CASSQGTSGWKTQYF

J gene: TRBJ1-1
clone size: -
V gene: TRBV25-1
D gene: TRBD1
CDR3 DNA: TGTGCCAGCAGTGAGACAGGGTATAGCACTGAAGCTTTCTTT
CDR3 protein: CASSETGYSTEAFF

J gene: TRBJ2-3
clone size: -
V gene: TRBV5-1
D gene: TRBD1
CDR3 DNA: TGCGCCAGCAGCTCTCCGGGGAACAGGGGAGTAGATACGCAGTATTTT
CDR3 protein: CASSSPGNRGVDTQYF

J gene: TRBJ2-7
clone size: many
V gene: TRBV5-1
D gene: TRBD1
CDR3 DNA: TGCGCCAGCAGCTGGGGGACAGGGTCCCCTTACGAGCAGTACTTC
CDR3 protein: CASSWGTGSPYEQYF

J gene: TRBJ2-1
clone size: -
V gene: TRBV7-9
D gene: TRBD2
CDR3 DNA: TGTGCCAGCAGCTTACTAGCGGGAAGCCCCAATGAGCAGTTCTTC
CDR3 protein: CASSLLAGSPNEQFF

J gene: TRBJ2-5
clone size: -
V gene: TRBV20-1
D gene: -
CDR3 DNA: TGCAGTGCTAGAGGCCCCCTCCAGTACTTC
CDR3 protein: CSARGPLQYF

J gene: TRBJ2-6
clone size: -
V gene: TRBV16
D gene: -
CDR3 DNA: TGTGCCAGCAGCCAATCGGGGGGTACTAACGTCCTGACTTTC
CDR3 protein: CASSQSGGTNVLTF

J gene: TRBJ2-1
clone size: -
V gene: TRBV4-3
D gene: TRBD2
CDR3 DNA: TGCGCCAGCAGCCAAGATCTCGCTGGCGGGAGGTCCTACAATGAGCAGTTCTTC
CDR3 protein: CASSQDLAGGRSYNEQFF

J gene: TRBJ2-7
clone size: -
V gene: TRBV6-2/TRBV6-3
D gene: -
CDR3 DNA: TGTGCCAGCACCCCTAATATTCGGGGGCGTATTGACGAGCAGTACTTC
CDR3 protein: CASTPNIRGRIDEQYF

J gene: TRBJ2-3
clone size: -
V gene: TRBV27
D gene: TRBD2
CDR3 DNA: TGTGCCAGCACGGGGGGGGCGACGCCATATACGCAGTATTTT
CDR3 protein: CASTGGATPYTQYF

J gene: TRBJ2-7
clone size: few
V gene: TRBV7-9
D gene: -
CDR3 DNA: TGTGCCAGCAGCAGACAGGTCGTTCACGAGCAGTACTTC
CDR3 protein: CASSRQVVHEQYF

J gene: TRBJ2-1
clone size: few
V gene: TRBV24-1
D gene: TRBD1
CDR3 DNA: TGTGCCACCAGTGATTACCGGGACAGCAATGAGCAGTTCTTC
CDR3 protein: CATSDYRDSNEQFF

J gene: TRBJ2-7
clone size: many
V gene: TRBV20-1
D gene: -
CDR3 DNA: TGCAGTGCTAGAGAAGACGGGAACGAGCAGTACTTC
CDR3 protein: CSAREDGNEQYF

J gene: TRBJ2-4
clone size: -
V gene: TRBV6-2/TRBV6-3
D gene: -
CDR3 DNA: TGTGCCAGCAGGCCTTTACGGGGAAGCGCCAAAAACATTCAGTACTTC
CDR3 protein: CASRPLRGSAKNIQYF

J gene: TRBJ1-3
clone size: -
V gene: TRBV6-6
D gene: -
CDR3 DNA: TGTGCCAGCAGTTTGCGAAGCTCTGGAAACACCATATATTTT
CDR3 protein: CASSLRSSGNTIYF

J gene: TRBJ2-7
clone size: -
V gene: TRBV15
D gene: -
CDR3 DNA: TGTGCCACCAGCAGAGATGATGACCTGAAGTACGAGCAGTACTTC
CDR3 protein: CATSRDDDLKYEQYF

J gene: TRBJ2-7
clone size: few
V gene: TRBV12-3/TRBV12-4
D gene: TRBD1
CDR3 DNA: TGTGCCAGCAGTTTTGGGGACAGGGGCTATTTCGAGCAGTACTTC
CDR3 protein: CASSFGDRGYFEQYF

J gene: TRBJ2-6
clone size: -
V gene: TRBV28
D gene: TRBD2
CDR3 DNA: TGTGCCAGCAGGTCTAGCGGGAAGACCGCCAACGTCCTGACTTTC
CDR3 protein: CASRSSGKTANVLTF

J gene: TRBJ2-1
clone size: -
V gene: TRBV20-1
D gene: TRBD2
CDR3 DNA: TGCAGTGCTAGTGGCGGGAGGGCCATTCAGACACTTAATGAGCAGTTCTTC
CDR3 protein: CSASGGRAIQTLNEQFF

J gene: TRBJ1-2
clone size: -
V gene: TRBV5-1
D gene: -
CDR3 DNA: TGCGCCAGCAGGAGGGGGGAGGACCCTATTAGCTACACCTTC
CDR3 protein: CASRRGEDPISYTF

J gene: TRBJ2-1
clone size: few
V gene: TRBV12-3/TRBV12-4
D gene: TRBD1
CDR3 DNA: TGTGCCAGCAGCCGGCCCGGGACAGGGGACGGTGAGCAGTTCTTC
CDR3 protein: CASSRPGTGDGEQFF

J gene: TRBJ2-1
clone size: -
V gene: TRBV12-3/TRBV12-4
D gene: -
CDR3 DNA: TGTGCCAGCAGTCGGGCCGGAGCCAGCTACTACAATGAGCAGTTCTTC
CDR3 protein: CASSRAGASYYNEQFF

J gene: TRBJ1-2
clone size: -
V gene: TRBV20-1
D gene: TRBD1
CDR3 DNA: TGCAGTGCGGACCAGACAGGGGCGACCCTCTATGGCTACACCTTC
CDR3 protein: CSADQTGATLYGYTF

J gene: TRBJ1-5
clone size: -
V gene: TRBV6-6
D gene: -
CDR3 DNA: TGTGCCAGCAGTAGTCAGCCCCAGCATTTT
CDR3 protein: CASSSQPQHF

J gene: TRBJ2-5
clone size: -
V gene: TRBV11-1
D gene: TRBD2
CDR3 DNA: TGTGCCAGCAGCTTTGGGACTAGCGGACGCGAATACCAAGAGACCCAGTACTTC
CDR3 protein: CASSFGTSGREYQETQYF

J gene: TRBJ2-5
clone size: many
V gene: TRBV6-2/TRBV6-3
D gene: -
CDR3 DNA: TGTGCCAGCAGTTACGGACACAATGAGCAGTACTTC
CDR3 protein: CASSYGHNEQYF

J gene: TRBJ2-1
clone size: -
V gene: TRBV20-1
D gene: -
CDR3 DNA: TGCAGTGCTAGCGGGGGCCGGGGGACCCAGTTCTTC
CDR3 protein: CSASGGRGTQFF

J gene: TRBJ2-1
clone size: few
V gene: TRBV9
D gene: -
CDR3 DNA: TGTGCCAGCAGCGGAGCCGAGGGTTTGGGAAATGAGCAGTTCTTC
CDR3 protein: CASSGAEGLGNEQFF

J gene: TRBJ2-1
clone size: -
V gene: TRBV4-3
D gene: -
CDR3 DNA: TGCGCCGGCAGCCGGGAGAAAGGGTCCTACAATGAGCAGTTCTTC
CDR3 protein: CAGSREKGSYNEQFF

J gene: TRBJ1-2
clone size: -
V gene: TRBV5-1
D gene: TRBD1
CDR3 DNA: TGCGCCAGCAGCCCGGGACAGGGGGTGCCAGGCAACTACTATGGCTACACCTTC
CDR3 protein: CASSPGQGVPGNYYGYTF

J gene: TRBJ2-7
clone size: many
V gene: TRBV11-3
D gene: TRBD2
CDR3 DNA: TGTGCCAGCAGCCGCGGGGGGGGCAGCGACGAGCAGTACTTC
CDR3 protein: CASSRGGGSDEQYF

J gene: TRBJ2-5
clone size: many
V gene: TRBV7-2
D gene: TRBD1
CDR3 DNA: TGTGCCAGCAGAGACCAGGGACAGATCCAAGAGACCCAGTACTTC
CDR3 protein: CASRDQGQIQETQYF

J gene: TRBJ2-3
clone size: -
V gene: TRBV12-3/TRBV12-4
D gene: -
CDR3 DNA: TGTGCCAGCAGTTTAGCGGGAGCTAGCACAGATGCGCAGTATTTT
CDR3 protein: CASSLAGASTDAQYF

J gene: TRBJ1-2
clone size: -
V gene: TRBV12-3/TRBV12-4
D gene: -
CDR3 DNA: TGTGCCAGCAGTTTAGCGAATTCGTGGGGTGGCTACACCTTC
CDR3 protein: CASSLANSWGGYTF

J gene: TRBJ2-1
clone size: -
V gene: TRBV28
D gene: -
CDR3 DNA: TGTGCCAGCAGTGGAGGCGCGGCGCAAGGCGGCGAGCAGTTCTTC
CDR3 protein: CASSGGAAQGGEQFF

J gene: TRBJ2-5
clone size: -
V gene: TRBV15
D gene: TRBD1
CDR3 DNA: TGTGCCACAGCCGACAGGGTGGTGGAGACCCAGTACTTC
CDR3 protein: CATADRVVETQYF

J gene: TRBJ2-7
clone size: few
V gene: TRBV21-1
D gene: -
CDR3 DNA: TGTGCCAGCAGCAACCGGACTAGCGGCTCCTACGAGCAGTACTTC
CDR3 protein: CASSNRTSGSYEQYF

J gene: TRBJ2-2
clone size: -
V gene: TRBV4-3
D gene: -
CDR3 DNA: TGCGCCAGCAGCCCTACCTTAGTCGGGTTCAACACCGGGGAGCTGTTTTTT
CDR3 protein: CASSPTLVGFNTGELFF

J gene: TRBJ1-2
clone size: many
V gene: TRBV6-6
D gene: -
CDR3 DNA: TGTGCCAGCAGTTACACCCCGACCGGAAATGGCTACACCTTC
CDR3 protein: CASSYTPTGNGYTF

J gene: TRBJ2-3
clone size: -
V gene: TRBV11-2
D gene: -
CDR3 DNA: TGTGCCAGCAGCCCCCGCGTCTACACAGATACGCAGTATTTT
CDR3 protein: CASSPRVYTDTQYF

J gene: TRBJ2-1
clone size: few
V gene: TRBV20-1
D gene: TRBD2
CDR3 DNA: TGCAGTGCTAGGGCGCCTAGCGGGAGCAATTACAATGAGCAGTTCTTC
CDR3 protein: CSARAPSGSNYNEQFF

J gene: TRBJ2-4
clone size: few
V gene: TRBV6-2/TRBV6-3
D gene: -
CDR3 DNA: TGTGCCAGCAGTTACTCGACCACTACCCCAGCCAAAAACATTCAGTACTTC
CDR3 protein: CASSYSTTTPAKNIQYF

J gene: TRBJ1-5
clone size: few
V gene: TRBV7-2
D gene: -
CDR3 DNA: TGTGCCAGCAGCTTAGAGGAGGGCTACGGCAATCAGCCCCAGCATTTT
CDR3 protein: CASSLEEGYGNQPQHF

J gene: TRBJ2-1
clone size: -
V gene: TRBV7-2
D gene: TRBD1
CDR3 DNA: TGTGCCAGCAGCAGGCGACAGGGAGAGACCCAGTTCTTC
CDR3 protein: CASSRRQGETQFF

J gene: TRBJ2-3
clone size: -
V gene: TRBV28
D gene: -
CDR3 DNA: TGTACCAGCAGTTTAATGCAGATACGCACAGATACGCAGTATTTT
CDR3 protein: CTSSLMQIRTDTQYF

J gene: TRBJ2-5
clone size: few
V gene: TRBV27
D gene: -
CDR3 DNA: TGTGCCAGCAGTTTATCGTGGTCTCAGACAGGGACCCAGTACTTC
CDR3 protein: CASSLSWSQTGTQYF

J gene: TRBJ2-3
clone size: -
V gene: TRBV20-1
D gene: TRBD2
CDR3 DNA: TGCAGTGTACTAGCGGGAAGGACAGATACGCAGTATTTT
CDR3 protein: CSVLAGRTDTQYF

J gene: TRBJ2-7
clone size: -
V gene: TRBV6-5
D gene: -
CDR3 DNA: TGTGCCAGCAGTGACGGGGTTTGGTCCTACGAGCAGTACTTC
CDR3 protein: CASSDGVWSYEQYF

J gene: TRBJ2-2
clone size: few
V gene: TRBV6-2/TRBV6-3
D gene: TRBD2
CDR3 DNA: TGTGCCAGCAGTTGGACTAGCGGGAGTTCCGGGGAGCTGTTTTTT
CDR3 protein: CASSWTSGSSGELFF

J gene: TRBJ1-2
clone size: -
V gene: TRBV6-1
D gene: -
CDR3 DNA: TGTGCCAGCAGTGAAGTGGGCGGCAACTATGGCTACACCTTC
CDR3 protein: CASSEVGGNYGYTF

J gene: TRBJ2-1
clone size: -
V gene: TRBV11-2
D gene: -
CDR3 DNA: -
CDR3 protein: CASSFGPGSYNEQFF

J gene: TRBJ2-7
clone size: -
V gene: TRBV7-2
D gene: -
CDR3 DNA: TGTGCCAGCAGCTTAGTGCCCCTTTACAATGAGCAGTACTTC
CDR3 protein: CASSLVPLYNEQYF

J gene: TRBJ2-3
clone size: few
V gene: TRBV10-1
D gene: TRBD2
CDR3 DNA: TGCGCCAGCAGTGAAGGACTAGCGGTAGACACAGATACGCAGTATTTT
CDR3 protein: CASSEGLAVDTDTQYF

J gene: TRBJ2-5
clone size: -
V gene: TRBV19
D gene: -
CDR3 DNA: TGTGCCAGTAGTCCCTCCCCGGGAGACGGGAGCCAAGAGACCCAGTACTTC
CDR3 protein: CASSPSPGDGSQETQYF

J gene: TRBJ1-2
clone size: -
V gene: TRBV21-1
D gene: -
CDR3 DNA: TGTGCCAGCAGCTTCCGGGACAGGGGGCGATCGGATGGCTACACCTTC
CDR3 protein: CASSFRDRGRSDGYTF